Included here is one T cell receptor beta chain sequence, with context. A much bigger clone sits one base away, suggesting this may be a read error. The germline gives CDR1 MGHRA, CDR2 YSYEKL. The CDR3 loop spans 15 amino acids. This entry comes from a study of blood T cells in healthy people across ages. A second PCR, run for roughly 7 to 12 cycles, used a sample-barcoded 5' primer plus a J-beta primer mix. MiXCR, run by TCRdb on the 5' RACE reads, gives a single entry per CDR3 protein. The table includes 800,000 to 950,000 distinct CDR3 sequences, around 29% detected once. Isolation per sample recovered at least 7 million PBMCs. These same data were also listed under a study on T cells of mothers and their children.

Sequenced material: blood. The TCR comes from a middle-aged woman in good health. V and J are TRBV4-1 and TRBJ2-5; 8 bases match TRBD1. CDR3 DNA: TGCGCCGGCAGCCAAGGGACAGGTACCCAAGAGACCCAGTACTTC. Amino acid sequence: CAGSQGTGTQETQYF.